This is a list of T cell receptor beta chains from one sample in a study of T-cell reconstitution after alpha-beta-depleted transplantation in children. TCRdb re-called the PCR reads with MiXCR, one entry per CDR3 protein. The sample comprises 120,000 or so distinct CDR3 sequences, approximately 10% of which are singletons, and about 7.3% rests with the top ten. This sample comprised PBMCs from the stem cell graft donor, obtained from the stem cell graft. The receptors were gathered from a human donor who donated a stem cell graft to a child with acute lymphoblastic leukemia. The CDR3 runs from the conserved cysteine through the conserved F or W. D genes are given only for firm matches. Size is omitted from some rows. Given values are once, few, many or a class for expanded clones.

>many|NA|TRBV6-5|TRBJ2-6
CASVQGAGGANVLTF
TGTGCCAGCGTTCAAGGGGCAGGAGGGGCCAACGTCCTGACTTTC
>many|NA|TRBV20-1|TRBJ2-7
CSARVQGGGNEQYF
TGCAGTGCTAGAGTACAGGGGGGGGGCAACGAGCAGTACTTC
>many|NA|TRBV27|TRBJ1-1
CASSLSERDTEAFF
TGTGCCAGCAGTTTATCGGAGAGGGACACTGAAGCTTTCTTT
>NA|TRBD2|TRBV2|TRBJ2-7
CASSAGAGGLYEQYF
TGTGCCAGCAGCGCTGGCGCGGGAGGGCTGTACGAGCAGTACTTC
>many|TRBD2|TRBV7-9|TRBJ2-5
CASSSYEAGGETQYF
TGTGCCAGCAGCTCCTATGAAGCGGGGGGTGAGACCCAGTACTTC
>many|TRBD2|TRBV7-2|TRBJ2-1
CASSLELAGGEQFF
TGTGCCAGCAGCTTAGAACTAGCGGGGGGTGAGCAGTTCTTC
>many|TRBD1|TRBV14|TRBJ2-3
CASSQVARGTGDEDTQYF
TGTGCCAGCAGCCAAGTCGCCCGCGGGACAGGGGATGAAGATACGCAGTATTTT
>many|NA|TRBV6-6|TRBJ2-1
CASGEQGMEQFF
TGTGCCAGCGGGGAACAGGGAATGGAGCAGTTCTTC
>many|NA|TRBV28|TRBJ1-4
CASSLQDIGGSEKLFF
TGTGCCAGCAGTTTACAGGATATCGGCGGGAGTGAAAAACTGTTTTTT
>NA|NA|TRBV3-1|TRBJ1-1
CASTHIPGEALGNTEAFF
TGTGCCTCCACCCATATCCCCGGGGAGGCACTAGGGAACACTGAAGCTTTCTTT
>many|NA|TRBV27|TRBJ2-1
CASSWEEGATYNEQFF
TGTGCCAGCAGTTGGGAGGAGGGGGCCACCTACAATGAGCAGTTCTTC
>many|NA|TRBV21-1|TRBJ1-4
CASSKPGQGEKLFF
TGTGCCAGCAGCAAACCGGGACAGGGTGAAAAACTGTTTTTT
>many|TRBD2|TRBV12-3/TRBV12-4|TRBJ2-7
CASRSLLSRGDEQYF
TGTGCCAGCAGATCCCTGTTGAGCCGGGGGGACGAGCAGTACTTC
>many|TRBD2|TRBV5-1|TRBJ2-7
CASSLEASGRKEQYF
TGCGCCAGCAGCTTGGAGGCTAGCGGGAGAAAGGAGCAGTACTTC